Detailed here is one TCR beta chain. Vbeta (60) and Jbeta (13) primers were used in the PCR. The data were produced by immunoSEQ multiplex PCR, yet TCRdb's version contains in-frame clones alone and is incomplete. This sample has 180,000 or so clones, with about 86% found just once. The data derive from a study of cytomegalovirus exposure and HLA in healthy donors. Study at large: A prior study identified 110 million or so unique TCR beta sequences from 190 million or so T cells.

Per the germline V gene, CDR1 is LNHDA and CDR2 is SQIVND (reference sequence). The CDR3 is made up of 17 amino acids. Trimming at V came to 3 bases and at J to 0 bases, leaving 4 bases not matched to a gene. Sequenced sample: PBMCs. This chain connects TRBV19 to TRBJ1-5; 11 positions match TRBD1. The clonotype originates from a woman aged 25 to 45 in good health and CMV-seronegative. The CDR3 reads CASSMRGTGGSNQPQHF. The CDR3, as DNA: TGTGCCAGTAGTATGAGGGGGACAGGGGGTAGCAATCAGCCCCAGCATTTT.